These 22 T cell receptor beta chains were all obtained from the same sample, sequenced in a study of blood T cell repertoires in COVID-19. Assay: immunoSEQ multiplex PCR; the TCRdb copy retains only in-frame clones and omits some. The sample carries nearly 25,000 clones, roughly 80% recorded once. Sequencing was done on a sample of peripheral blood. The receptor set was obtained from a human donor in a cohort sampled during active COVID-19.

This chain uses TRBV7-2 with TRBJ2-2, with D unresolved. Trimming removed 5 bases from V and 0 bases from J, with 16 bases in between. CDR1 and CDR2 from the germline V gene are SGHTA and FQGNSA. This CDR3 has 17 amino acids. This CDR3 is CASSPPPPSANTGELFF. The CDR3 DNA reads as TGTGCCAGCAGCCCCCCTCCTCCAAGCGCGAACACCGGGGAGCTGTTTTTT.

This clone has a handful of counts. V gene TRBV5-5 combines with J gene TRBJ2-5; 10 bases fit TRBD1. V gave up 1 base and J gave up 2 bases; unmatched junction bases: 2. Looked up from germline, CDR1 is SGHKS and CDR2 is YYEKEE (reference sequence). CDR3 length: 15 residues. The CDR3 loop is CASSLRTGGQETQYF. DNA of the CDR3: TGTGCCAGCAGCTTGCGGACAGGGGGTCAAGAGACCCAGTACTTC.

The CDR3 here is CASSLEGSTDTQYF. DNA for the CDR3: TGTGCCAGCAGCTTGGAGGGGTCAACAGATACGCAGTATTTT. The chain is built from TRBV7-9 and TRBJ2-3, with D possibly matching TRBD2 (6 bases). V lost 3 bases and J 3 bases, leaving 10 bases between the germline ends. CDR3 length: 14 residues. Germline V gives CDR1 SEHNR, CDR2 FQNEAQ (reference sequence).

J is TRBJ2-1 and V is TRBV25-1; D ambiguous. Per germline, CDR1 MGHDK and CDR2 SYGVNS. This CDR3 has 15 residues. Trimming cost V 2 bases and J 0 bases, with 8 bases left between them. CDR3 sequence: CASSEEESSYNEQFF. CDR3 DNA sequence: TGTGCCAGCAGTGAAGAAGAGAGCTCCTACAATGAGCAGTTCTTC.

The chain links TRBV9 to TRBJ1-2; weak D call: TRBD1 (5 bases). The V gene lost 5 bases and the J gene lost 7 bases, with 18 bases spanning the gap. The CDR3 contains 14 residues. The germline gives CDR1 SGDLS, CDR2 YYNGEE. In nucleotides, the CDR3 is TGTGCCAGCAGTTTAGGTCAGGGCTACTCTGGCTACACCTTC. Translated, it gives CASSLGQGYSGYTF.

The chain employs TRBV6-6 and TRBJ2-3; TRBD2 aligns across 7 bases. Looked up from germline, CDR1 is MNHNY and CDR2 is SVGAGI (reference sequence). This CDR3 spans 14 amino acids. V lost 4 bases, J lost 6 bases, and 7 bases stayed unmatched. CDR3 DNA: TGTGCCAGCAGTTCCGGACTAGTCGACGATACGCAGTATTTT. It encodes CASSSGLVDDTQYF.

This CDR3 is CASREPDGADTQYF. The CDR3 nucleotides are TGCGCCAGCAGAGAACCGGACGGGGCAGATACGCAGTATTTT. The chain links TRBV5-1 to TRBJ2-3; D possibly corresponds to TRBD2 (5 bases). The CDR3 extends over 14 amino acids. Deletions cut 5 bases from V and 4 bases from J, with 14 bases between. CDR1 is SGHRS, CDR2 YFSETQ, per germline.

The chain employs TRBV7-2 and TRBJ1-2, with 10 bases lining up with TRBD1. J lost 6 bases, V lost 5 bases, and 6 bases had no gene match. The CDR3 consists of 14 residues. The germline V gene encodes CDR1 SGHTA and CDR2 FQGNSA. The CDR3 nucleotides are TGTGCCAGCAGCACGGGACAGGGGATGGATGGCTACACCTTC. It codes for CASSTGQGMDGYTF.

The rearrangement links TRBV2 to TRBJ2-7, with 11 positions matching TRBD2. From germline, CDR1 is SNHLY and CDR2 FYNNEI. Trimming took 5 bases from V and 9 from J; bases not matched to a gene: 9. This CDR3 is 14 amino acids long. Here the CDR3 reads CASSLLAGASGQYF. The CDR3 nucleotides read TGTGCCAGCAGTTTACTAGCGGGAGCCTCGGGGCAGTACTTC.

This clone was found once. The chain employs TRBV5-6 and TRBJ1-5; 9 bases match TRBD1. The germline gives CDR1 SGHDT, CDR2 YYEEEE. The CDR3 runs 13 residues. After removal of 7 bases from V and 6 bases from J, the junction contained 5 bases not matched to a gene. The CDR3 spells CASGQGIGQPQHF. CDR3 nucleotide sequence: TGTGCCAGCGGACAGGGGATCGGTCAGCCCCAGCATTTT. Full variable domain (outside the CDR3, taken from reference TRBV5-6 and TRBJ1-5): DAGVTQSPTHLIKTRGQQVTLRCSPKSGHDTVSWYQQALGQGPQFIFQYYEEEERQRGNFPDRFSGHQFPNYSSELNVNALLLGDSALYLCASGQGIGQPQHFGDGTRLSIL.

The CDR3 here is CASSLISITGELFF. The CDR3 DNA is TGTGCCAGCAGCCTCATCAGTATCACCGGGGAGCTGTTTTTT. The V call is TRBV5-6, the J call TRBJ2-2, with D unresolved. The CDR3 totals 14 residues. Germline V gene data show CDR1 as SGHDT and CDR2 as YYEEEE. V was pared by 4 bases and J by 4 bases, with 11 bases between.

This chain links TRBV7-2 with TRBJ2-5, with TRBD2 as a possible D gene (5 bases). Germline values: CDR1 SGHTA, CDR2 FQGNSA. Trimming removed 6 bases at V and 3 bases at J, with 14 bases between. The length of the CDR3 is 14 residues. The CDR3 coding sequence is TGTGCCAGCAGTCGGTGGGGAGCGAAAGAGACCCAGTACTTC. It is translated as CASSRWGAKETQYF. Based on the CDR3 plus reference TRBV7-2 and TRBJ2-5, the full variable domain is GAGVSQSPSNKVTEKGKDVELRCDPISGHTALYWYRQSLGQGLEFLIYFQGNSAPDKSGLPSDRFSAERTGGSVSTLTIQRTQQEDSAVYLCASSRWGAKETQYFGPGTRLLVL.

V gene TRBV7-9 combines with J gene TRBJ2-1, with a possible D match to TRBD2 (6 bases). Germline CDR1 reads SEHNR; CDR2 reads FQNEAQ (reference sequence). This CDR3 has 12 amino acids. The V gene lost 3 bases and the J gene lost 13 bases, with 13 bases spanning the gap. The CDR3 reads CASSFSRDLQFF. The DNA of the CDR3 is TGTGCCAGCAGCTTCAGCCGGGACTTACAGTTCTTC. Together with reference TRBV7-9 and TRBJ2-1, the CDR3 gives the full variable domain: DTGVSQNPRHKITKRGQNVTFRCDPISEHNRLYWYRQTLGQGPEFLTYFQNEAQLEKSRLLSDRFSAERPKGSFSTLEIQRTEQGDSAMYLCASSFSRDLQFFGPGTRLTVL.

V usage is TRBV5-6 and J usage is TRBJ2-5; a weak D match, TRBD2 (6 bases). The CDR3 spans 16 residues. V lost 0 bases and J 5 bases, leaving 17 bases between the germline ends. Germline values: CDR1 SGHDT, CDR2 YYEEEE. DNA of the CDR3: TGTGCCAGCAGCTTGGTGGTGGGGCGGGATGAGGAGACCCAGTACTTC. This encodes CASSLVVGRDEETQYF.

The chain is built from TRBV5-6 and TRBJ2-2; TRBD1 agrees at 11 bases. V was clipped by 2 bases and J by 6 bases; unmatched bases: 3. This CDR3 is 15 amino acids long. Germline CDR1 SGHDT, CDR2 YYEEEE. The CDR3 region is CASSFGQGAAGELFF. In DNA, the CDR3 is TGTGCCAGCAGCTTCGGACAGGGGGCAGCCGGGGAGCTGTTTTTT.

This clone was picked up a small number of times. V usage is TRBV28 and J usage is TRBJ1-2; D not resolved. Trimming cost V 5 bases and J 8 bases, with 9 bases left between them. The CDR3 has 11 residues. CDR1 is MDHEN and CDR2 is SYDVKM in the germline V gene. This CDR3 is CASSPLYGYTF. The CDR3 bases are TGTGCCAGCAGTCCCCTATACGGCTACACCTTC.

V and J are TRBV3-1 (or the pseudogene TRBV3-2) and TRBJ1-2; the D gene is possibly TRBD1 (6 bases). The CDR3 consists of 15 residues. Trimming cost V 8 bases and J 0 bases, with 16 bases left between them. The V gene's germline CDR1 is LGHDT and CDR2 YNNKEL (reference sequence). The CDR3 coding sequence is TGTGCCAGCCAGGACAGTCTAATTGCTAACTATGGCTACACCTTC. It yields the protein CASQDSLIANYGYTF.

V usage is TRBV14 and J usage is TRBJ1-1; 7 nucleotides match TRBD1. CDR1 is SGHDN and CDR2 is FVKESK in the germline V gene. CDR3 length equals 13 residues. V was pared by 6 bases and J by 7 bases, with 8 bases of the junction left unmatched. The DNA of the CDR3 is TGTGCCAGCAGGATCACAGGGGTTAATGAAGCTTTCTTT. It translates to CASRITGVNEAFF.

The chain employs TRBV7-9 and TRBJ1-2; D is unclear. Germline V CDR1 and CDR2: SEHNR, FQNEAQ (reference sequence). V lost 5 bases to trimming and J lost 6 bases, with 16 bases between them. The CDR3 extends over 14 amino acids. The CDR3 sequence: CASSPAGHGDGYTF. CDR3 bases: TGTGCCAGCAGCCCCGCGGGCCATGGGGATGGCTACACCTTC.

This clone has a single count. The genes are TRBV4-3 and TRBJ1-3; D is undetermined. Germline CDR1 LGHNA, CDR2 YSLEER. V was trimmed by 0 bases and J by 5 bases, leaving 5 bases between them. CDR3 length equals 13 residues. The CDR3 here is CASSQDGRNTIYF. As DNA, the CDR3 is TGCGCCAGCAGCCAAGACGGGAGAAACACCATATATTTT.

The rearrangement joins TRBV4-1 to TRBJ2-7, with TRBD2 identical over 8 bases. Germline CDR1 reads MGHRA; CDR2 reads YSYEKL. The length of the CDR3 is 15 residues. V lost 1 base, J lost 4 bases, and 6 bases stayed unmatched. CDR3 in DNA: TGCGCCAGCAGCCAAGGATCGGGACTAGGTTACGAGCAGTACTTC. Translated: CASSQGSGLGYEQYF.

CDR3 nucleotide sequence: TGTGCCAGCAGACTAGCGGGAGTCGGGCAGTTCTTC. As protein: CASRLAGVGQFF. The chain carries TRBV28 and TRBJ2-1; 11 positions match TRBD2. Per the germline V gene, CDR1 is MDHEN and CDR2 is SYDVKM. This CDR3 has 12 amino acids. V was pared by 6 bases and J by 12 bases, with 4 bases of the junction left unmatched.